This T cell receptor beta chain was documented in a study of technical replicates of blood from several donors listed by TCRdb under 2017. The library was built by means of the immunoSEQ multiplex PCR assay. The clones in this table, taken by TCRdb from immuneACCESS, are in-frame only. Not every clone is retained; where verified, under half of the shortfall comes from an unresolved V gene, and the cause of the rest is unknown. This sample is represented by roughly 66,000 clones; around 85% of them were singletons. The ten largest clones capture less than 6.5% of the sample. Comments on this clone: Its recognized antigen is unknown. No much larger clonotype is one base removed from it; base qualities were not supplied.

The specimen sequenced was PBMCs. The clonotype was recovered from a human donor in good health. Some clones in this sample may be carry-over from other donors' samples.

The sequence in DNA is TGTGCCAGCATAATAGACAGCTCTGGAAACACCATATATTTT. Its translation is CASIIDSSGNTIYF. This chain is built from TRBV2 and TRBJ1-3; the D gene is perhaps TRBD1, from 5 matching bases. The germline V gene gives CDR1 as SNHLY and CDR2 as FYNNEI. Taken from cysteine to phenylalanine, the CDR3 has 14 residues. The retained sequence is limited to the CDR3, 42 bases, with the frame set at the first base. V and J are truncated by 7 bases and 0 bases respectively, leaving an intervening sequence of 10 bases.